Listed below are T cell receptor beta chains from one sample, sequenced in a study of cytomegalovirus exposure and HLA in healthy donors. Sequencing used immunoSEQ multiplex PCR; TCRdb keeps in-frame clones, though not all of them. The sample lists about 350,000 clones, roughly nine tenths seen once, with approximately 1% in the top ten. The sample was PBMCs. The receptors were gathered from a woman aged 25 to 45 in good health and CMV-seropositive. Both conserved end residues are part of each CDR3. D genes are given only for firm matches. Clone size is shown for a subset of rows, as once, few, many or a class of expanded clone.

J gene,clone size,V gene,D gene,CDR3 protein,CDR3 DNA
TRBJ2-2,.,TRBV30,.,CAWSVQGFAGELFF,TGTGCCTGGAGTGTACAGGGTTTCGCCGGGGAGCTGTTTTTT
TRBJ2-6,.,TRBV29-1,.,CSVEVGEPSGANVLTF,TGCAGCGTTGAAGTCGGTGAACCTTCTGGGGCCAACGTCCTGACTTTC
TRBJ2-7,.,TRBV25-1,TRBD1,CASLSGTDYEQYF,TGTGCCAGTTTGTCCGGGACAGACTACGAGCAGTACTTC
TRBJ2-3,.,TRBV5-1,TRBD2,CATPHLGRGGLNTQYF,TGCGCCACCCCCCATCTTGGGCGGGGGGGCCTAAATACGCAGTATTTT
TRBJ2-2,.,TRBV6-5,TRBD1,CASRGTGFTGELFF,TGTGCCAGCAGAGGGACAGGGTTCACCGGGGAGCTGTTTTTT
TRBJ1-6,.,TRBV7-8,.,CASSSQVGDVRPLHF,TGTGCCAGCAGCTCCCAGGTGGGGGATGTTAGACCCCTCCACTTT
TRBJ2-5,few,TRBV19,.,CASSITVRETQYF,TGTGCCAGTAGTATAACGGTGCGGGAGACCCAGTACTTC
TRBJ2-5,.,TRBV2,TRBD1,CASNRRDSEETQYF,TGTGCCAGCAATAGACGGGACAGTGAAGAGACCCAGTACTTC
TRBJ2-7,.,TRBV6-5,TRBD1,CASSYGTGIEQYF,TGTGCCAGCAGTTACGGGACAGGGATCGAGCAGTACTTC
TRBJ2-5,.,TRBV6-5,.,CASSYSKRGNQETQYF,TGTGCCAGCAGTTACTCGAAAAGGGGCAACCAAGAGACCCAGTACTTC
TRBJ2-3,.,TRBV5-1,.,CASSLEGSPTSFGTQYF,TGCGCCAGCAGCTTGGAGGGCTCACCAACCTCATTCGGTACGCAGTATTTT
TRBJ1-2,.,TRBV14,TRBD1,CASSQKGTGGQAVYGYTF,TGTGCCAGCAGCCAAAAGGGAACAGGGGGCCAAGCTGTCTATGGCTACACCTTC
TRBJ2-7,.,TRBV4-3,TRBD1,CASSQAGTGRYEQYF,TGCGCCAGCAGCCAGGCCGGGACAGGGAGGTACGAGCAGTACTTC
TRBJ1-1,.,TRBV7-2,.,CASSLYRGTEAFF,TGTGCCAGCAGCTTATATCGGGGCACTGAAGCTTTCTTT
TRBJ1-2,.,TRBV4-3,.,CASSQVVSGIANYGYTF,TGCGCCAGCAGCCAAGTAGTATCGGGGATCGCTAACTATGGCTACACCTTC
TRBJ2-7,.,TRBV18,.,CASSPVSASYEQYF,TGTGCCAGCTCACCGGTTAGCGCATCCTACGAGCAGTACTTC
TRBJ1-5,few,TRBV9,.,CASSVGVFDPQHF,TGTGCCAGCAGCGTAGGGGTTTTCGATCCCCAGCATTTT
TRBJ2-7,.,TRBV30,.,CAWSGVNYEQYF,TGTGCCTGGAGTGGTGTAAACTACGAGCAGTACTTC
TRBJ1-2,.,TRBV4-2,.,CASSQVGDTYGYTF,TGTGCCAGCAGCCAAGTTGGGGACACTTATGGCTACACCTTC
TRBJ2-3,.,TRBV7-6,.,CASSLEAPGRATDTQYF,TGTGCCAGCAGCTTAGAAGCGCCAGGGAGAGCGACAGATACGCAGTATTTT
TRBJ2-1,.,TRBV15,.,CATSTADGTYYNEQFF,TGTGCCACCAGCACCGCCGACGGAACCTACTACAATGAGCAGTTCTTC
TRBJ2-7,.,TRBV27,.,CASSPHRPPSSYEQYF,TGTGCCAGCAGTCCCCATCGGCCGCCGAGCTCCTACGAGCAGTACTTC
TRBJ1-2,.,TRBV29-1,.,CSDLALTNNYGYTF,TGCAGCGACTTAGCCCTAACCAATAACTATGGCTACACCTTC
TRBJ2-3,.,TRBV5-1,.,CASSLNGLVSTDTQYF,TGCGCCAGCAGCTTGAATGGCCTAGTTAGTACAGATACGCAGTATTTT
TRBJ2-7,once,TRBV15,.,CATSIPESLSYEQYF,TGTGCCACCAGCATCCCGGAAAGTTTGTCCTACGAGCAGTACTTC
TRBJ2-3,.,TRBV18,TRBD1,CASSPGQGATDTQYF,TGTGCCAGCTCACCAGGACAGGGGGCCACAGATACGCAGTATTTT
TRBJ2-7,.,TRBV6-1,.,CASLDPYSYEQYF,TGTGCCAGTTTGGACCCGTACTCCTACGAGCAGTACTTC
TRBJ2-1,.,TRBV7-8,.,CASSLTGRQGYNEQFF,TGTGCCAGCAGCTTGACGGGTCGCCAGGGGTACAATGAGCAGTTCTTC
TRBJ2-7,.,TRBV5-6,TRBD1,CASSSPAGQGIQYF,TGTGCCAGCAGCTCGCCAGCAGGACAGGGTATCCAGTACTTC
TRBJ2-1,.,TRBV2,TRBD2,CANMTAGVENEQFF,TGTGCCAATATGACAGCGGGAGTTGAAAATGAGCAGTTCTTC
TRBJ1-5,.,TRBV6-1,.,CASRGFQPQHF,TGTGCCAGCAGAGGTTTTCAGCCCCAGCATTTT
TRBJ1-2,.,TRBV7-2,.,CASSLLLRVRGYTF,TGTGCCAGCAGCTTATTGTTAAGAGTACGTGGCTACACCTTC
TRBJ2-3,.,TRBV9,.,CASQRRDGTDTQYF,TGTGCCAGTCAGAGGCGGGATGGCACAGATACGCAGTATTTT
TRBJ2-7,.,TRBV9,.,CASSVVGSYEQYF,TGTGCCAGCAGCGTAGTTGGTTCCTACGAGCAGTACTTC
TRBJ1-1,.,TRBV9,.,CASSPANTEAFF,TGTGCCAGCAGCCCGGCGAACACTGAAGCTTTCTTT
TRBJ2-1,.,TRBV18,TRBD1,CASSPRTGAPYNEQFF,TGTGCCAGCTCACCGAGGACAGGGGCTCCTTACAATGAGCAGTTCTTC
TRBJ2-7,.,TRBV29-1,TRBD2,CSVRKLAGAYEQYF,TGCAGCGTTCGAAAACTAGCGGGAGCCTACGAGCAGTACTTC
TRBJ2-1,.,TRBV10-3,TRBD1,CAISETRTGLYNEQFF,TGTGCCATCAGTGAGACCAGGACAGGGTTGTACAATGAGCAGTTCTTC
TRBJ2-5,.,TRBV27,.,CASSLRGETQYF,TGTGCCAGCAGTCTAAGGGGGGAGACCCAGTACTTC
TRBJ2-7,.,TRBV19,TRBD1,CASSPQGVPGEQYF,TGTGCCAGTAGTCCGCAGGGGGTTCCGGGGGAGCAGTACTTC
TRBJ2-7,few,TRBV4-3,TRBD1,CASSQGTGPFEQYF,TGCGCCAGCAGCCAAGGGACAGGGCCATTCGAGCAGTACTTC
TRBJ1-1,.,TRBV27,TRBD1,CASSPGTVNTEAFF,TGTGCCAGCAGCCCCGGGACAGTGAACACTGAAGCTTTCTTT
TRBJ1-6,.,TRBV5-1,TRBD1,CASSLGDSTNSPLHF,TGCGCCAGCAGCTTGGGGGACAGCACAAATTCACCCCTCCACTTT
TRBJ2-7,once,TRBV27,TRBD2,CASSSGTSEPYEQYF,TGTGCCAGCAGCTCCGGGACTAGCGAACCCTACGAGCAGTACTTC
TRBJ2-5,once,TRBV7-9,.,CASSLDYGGKTQYF,TGTGCCAGCAGCTTAGACTATGGGGGGAAGACCCAGTACTTC
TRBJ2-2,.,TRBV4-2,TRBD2,CASSQPEATSVYTGELFF,TGTGCCAGCAGCCAACCGGAAGCGACTAGCGTTTACACCGGGGAGCTGTTTTTT
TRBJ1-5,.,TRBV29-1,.,CSVGGGRGNQPQHF,TGCAGCGTTGGAGGCGGCAGGGGTAATCAGCCCCAGCATTTT
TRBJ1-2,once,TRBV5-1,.,CASRGEDSPNYGYTF,TGCGCCAGCCGGGGCGAGGACAGCCCTAACTATGGCTACACCTTC
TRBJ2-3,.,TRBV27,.,CASSSYVSDRTDTQYF,TGTGCCAGCAGCTCTTATGTATCGGATCGCACAGATACGCAGTATTTT
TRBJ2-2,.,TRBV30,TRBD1,CAWRSRDRGPGELFF,TGTGCCTGGAGAAGCCGGGACAGGGGTCCCGGGGAGCTGTTTTTT
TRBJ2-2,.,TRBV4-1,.,CASSQARVDGELFF,TGCGCCAGCAGCCAAGCCAGGGTGGACGGGGAGCTGTTTTTT
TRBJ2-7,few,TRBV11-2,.,CASSPSYEQYF,TGTGCCAGCAGCCCCTCCTACGAGCAGTACTTC
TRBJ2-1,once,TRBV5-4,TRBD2,CASSSDTLAGGNEQFF,TGTGCCAGCAGCTCGGATACTCTAGCGGGAGGGAATGAGCAGTTCTTC
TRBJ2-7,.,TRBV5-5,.,CASSFWDTYEQYF,TGTGCCAGCAGCTTTTGGGACACCTACGAGCAGTACTTC
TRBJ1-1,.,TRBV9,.,CASSVDPGTEAFF,TGTGCCAGCAGCGTAGATCCGGGCACTGAAGCTTTCTTT
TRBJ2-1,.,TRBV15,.,CATSRGPELNEQFF,TGTGCCACCAGCAGAGGTCCGGAACTGAATGAGCAGTTCTTC